Each of the 9 T cell receptor beta chains below was sequenced from the same sample in a study of beta chain features in type 1 diabetes. The isolated RNA, all of it, was reverse transcribed, so expressed TCRB transcripts were what got sequenced. The protocol was immunoSEQ multiplex PCR, while the TCRdb copy is restricted to in-frame clones and leaves out a portion. The repertoire has hundreds of thousands of clones, 9.5% to 12% of them found once; the top ten carry less than 0.06%. The sample taken for sequencing was naive CD4+ T cells from blood. The receptors here all came from a woman under 30 in good health.

The chain employs TRBV4-1 and TRBJ2-5; D possibly corresponds to TRBD1 (6 bases). This CDR3 region has 16 residues. With 3 bases removed from V and 2 bases from J, the gap between germline ends came to 16 bases. CDR1 MGHRA and CDR2 YSYEKL come from the germline V gene. DNA for the CDR3: TGCGCCAGCAGCCAGTACAGGGCTCCTGGGCAAGAGACCCAGTACTTC. It translates to CASSQYRAPGQETQYF.

This clone was observed a handful of times. The rearrangement joins TRBV4-3 to TRBJ2-3, with TRBD2 identical over 13 bases. J gave up 6 bases and V 3 bases, and 12 bases lay outside the gene matches. The CDR3 runs 18 residues. CDR1 LGHNA and CDR2 YSLEER come from the germline V gene. The CDR3 loop is CASSHRHRTSGREDTQYF. CDR3 coding DNA: TGCGCCAGCAGCCACCGGCATCGGACTAGCGGGAGAGAGGATACGCAGTATTTT.

The rearrangement joins TRBV6-1 to TRBJ1-2, with D maybe TRBD1 (6 bases). The CDR3 runs 14 residues. CDR1 and CDR2 from the germline V gene are MNHNS and SASEGT. V gave up 6 bases and J gave up 0 bases, with 11 bases separating them. In DNA form, the CDR3 reads TGTGCCAGCAGCCGGACAGAGACTAACTATGGCTACACCTTC. It codes for CASSRTETNYGYTF.

The chain links TRBV7-2 to TRBJ2-7, with D perhaps TRBD1 (6 bases). The CDR3 sequence is 13 residues long. The germline V and J ends were trimmed by 2 bases and 5 bases, with 10 bases remaining between them. The V gene's germline CDR1 is SGHTA and CDR2 FQGNSA. CDR3: CASSLTGSNEQYF. CDR3 DNA: TGTGCCAGCAGCTTAACAGGGAGTAACGAGCAGTACTTC.

V and J are TRBV20-1 and TRBJ2-2; no definite D call. Trimming removed 1 base at V and 7 bases at J, with 1 base between. The CDR3 runs 10 residues. CDR1 is DFQATT and CDR2 is SNEGSKA in the germline V gene (reference sequence). CDR3: CSARGGELFF. CDR3 DNA sequence: TGCAGTGCTAGAGGCGGGGAGCTGTTTTTT.

This clone was detected a few times. The chain recombines TRBV29-1 with TRBJ1-1; the D gene is possibly TRBD1 (6 bases). Germline assignment: CDR1 SQVTM and CDR2 ANQGSEA. V was cut by 7 bases and J by 1 base, with 10 bases left in between. The CDR3 spans 12 residues. The CDR3 DNA is TGCAGCGCTACGGACAGGAACACTGAAGCTTTCTTT. Residues: CSATDRNTEAFF.

The V call is TRBV29-1, the J call TRBJ1-1; D is possibly TRBD1 (5 bases). CDR3 size: 13 residues. Between the trimmed V and J ends, which lost 3 bases and 3 bases, there was a span of 11 bases. Germline CDR1 is SQVTM and CDR2 is ANQGSEA. This CDR3 reads CSVEVGRDTEAFF. CDR3 in DNA: TGCAGCGTTGAGGTGGGACGGGACACTGAAGCTTTCTTT.

In this sample, this clone turned up a few times. The chain uses TRBV18 and TRBJ2-1, with D possibly being TRBD1 (6 bases). Looked up from germline, CDR1 is KGHSH and CDR2 is LQKENI. V lost 3 bases and J 4 bases, leaving 16 bases between the germline ends. The CDR3 runs to 16 residues. The CDR3 DNA is TGTGCCAGCTCACCTCTCGCGACAGGCGCTTACAATGAGCAGTTCTTC. This gives the protein CASSPLATGAYNEQFF.

The chain carries TRBV6-6 and TRBJ1-2; possible D gene TRBD1, 6 bases. V shed 2 bases and J shed 8 bases, with 18 bases lying between them. The CDR3 runs 15 residues. CDR1 is MNHNY and CDR2 is SVGAGI in the germline V gene (reference sequence). CDR3: CASSYTLTGIEGYTF. The DNA of the CDR3 is TGTGCCAGCAGTTACACCTTAACAGGGATCGAGGGCTACACCTTC.